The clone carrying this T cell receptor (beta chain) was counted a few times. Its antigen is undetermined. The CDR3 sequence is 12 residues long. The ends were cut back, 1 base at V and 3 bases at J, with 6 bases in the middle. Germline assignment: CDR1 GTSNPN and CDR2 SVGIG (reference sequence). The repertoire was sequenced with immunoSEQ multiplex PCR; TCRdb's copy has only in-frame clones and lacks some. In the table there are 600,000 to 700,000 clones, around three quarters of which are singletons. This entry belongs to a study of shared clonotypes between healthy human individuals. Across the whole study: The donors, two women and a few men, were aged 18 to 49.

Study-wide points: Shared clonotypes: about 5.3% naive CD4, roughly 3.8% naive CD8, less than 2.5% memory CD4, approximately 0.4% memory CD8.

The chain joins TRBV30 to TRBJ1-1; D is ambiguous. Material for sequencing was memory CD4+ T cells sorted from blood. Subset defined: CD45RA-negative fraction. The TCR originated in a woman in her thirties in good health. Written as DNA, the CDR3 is TGTGCCTGGAGTGGGGGTTACACTGAAGCTTTCTTT. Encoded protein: CAWSGGYTEAFF.